This T cell receptor beta chain was retrieved from a study of blood T cell repertoires in COVID-19. In the study overall: The origin of the acute and convalescent COVID-19 samples was the United States, Italy and Spain.

In germline, CDR1 is SGHNT, CDR2 YYREEE (reference sequence). This CDR3 spans 16 amino acids. The V gene end was trimmed by 4 bases and the J gene end by 7 bases; junction bases not matched to a gene: 14. Per the original data handling: The assay estimated nucleated cells by amplifying reference gene primers. Using immunoSEQ multiplex PCR, the repertoire was profiled, and TCRdb retains in-frame clones only, with some absent. V, J and clone size derive from that table, while D and trimming were established from the DNA sequence. The table lists over 350,000 clones, 85% to 90% of them singletons, with around 1.2% in the top ten.

This chain connects TRBV5-4 to TRBJ1-1; TRBD1 matches at 9 bases. The clonotype was recovered from a young woman who had recovered from COVID-19. Input material: PBMCs or T cells enriched from blood (not recorded which). DNA of the CDR3: TGTGCCAGCAGCCCGCCCACCCGGACAGGGGCATATGAAGCTTTCTTT. This codes for CASSPPTRTGAYEAFF.